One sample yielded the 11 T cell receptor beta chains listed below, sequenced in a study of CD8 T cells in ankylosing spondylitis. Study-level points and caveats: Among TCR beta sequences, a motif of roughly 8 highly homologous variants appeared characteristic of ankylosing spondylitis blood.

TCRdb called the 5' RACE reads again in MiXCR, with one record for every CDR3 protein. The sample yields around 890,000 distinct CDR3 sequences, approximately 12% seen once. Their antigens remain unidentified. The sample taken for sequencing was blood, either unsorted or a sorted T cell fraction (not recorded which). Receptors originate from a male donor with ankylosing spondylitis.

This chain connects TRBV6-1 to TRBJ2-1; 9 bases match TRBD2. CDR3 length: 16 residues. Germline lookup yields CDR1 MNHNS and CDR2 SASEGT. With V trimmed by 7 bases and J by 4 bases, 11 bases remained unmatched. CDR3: CASTPLGGREYNEQFF. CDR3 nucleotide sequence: TGTGCCAGCACCCCTTTGGGCGGGAGGGAATACAATGAGCAGTTCTTC.

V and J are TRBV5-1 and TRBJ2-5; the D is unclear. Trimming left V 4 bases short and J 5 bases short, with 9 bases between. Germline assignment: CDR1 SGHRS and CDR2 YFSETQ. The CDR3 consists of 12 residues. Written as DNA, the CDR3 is TGCGCCAGCAGCATTCGGCGGGAGACCCAGTACTTC. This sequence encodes CASSIRRETQYF. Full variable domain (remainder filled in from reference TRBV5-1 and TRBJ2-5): KAGVTQTPRYLIKTRGQQVTLSCSPISGHRSVSWYQQTPGQGLQFLFEYFSETQRNKGNFPGRFSGRQFSNSRSEMNVSTLELGDSALYLCASSIRRETQYFGPGTRLLVL.

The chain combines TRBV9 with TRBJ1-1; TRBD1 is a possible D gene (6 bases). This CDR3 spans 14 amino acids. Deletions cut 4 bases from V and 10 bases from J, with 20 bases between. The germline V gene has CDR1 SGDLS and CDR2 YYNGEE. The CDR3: CASSPTVLGGRAFF. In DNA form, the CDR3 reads TGTGCCAGCAGCCCTACCGTTCTTGGGGGGCGAGCTTTCTTT.

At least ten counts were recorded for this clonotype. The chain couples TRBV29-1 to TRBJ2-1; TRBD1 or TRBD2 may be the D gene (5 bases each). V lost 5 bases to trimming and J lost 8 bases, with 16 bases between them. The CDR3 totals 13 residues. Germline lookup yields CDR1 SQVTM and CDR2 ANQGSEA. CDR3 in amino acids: CSVSRVVGDEQFF. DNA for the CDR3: TGCAGCGTTTCTAGGGTTGTGGGGGATGAGCAGTTCTTC.

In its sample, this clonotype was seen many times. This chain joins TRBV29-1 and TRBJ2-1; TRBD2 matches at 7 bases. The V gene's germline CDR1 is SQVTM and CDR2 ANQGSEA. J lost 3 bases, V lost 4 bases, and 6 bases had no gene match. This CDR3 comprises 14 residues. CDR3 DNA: TGCAGCGTTGTGCGGGAGCCGATCTACAATGAGCAGTTCTTC. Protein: CSVVREPIYNEQFF.

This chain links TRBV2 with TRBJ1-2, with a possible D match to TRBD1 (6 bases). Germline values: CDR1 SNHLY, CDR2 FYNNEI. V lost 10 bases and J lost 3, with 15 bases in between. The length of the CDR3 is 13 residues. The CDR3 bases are TGTGCCACCAGATTCAGGACAGACTATGGCTACACCTTC. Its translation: CATRFRTDYGYTF.

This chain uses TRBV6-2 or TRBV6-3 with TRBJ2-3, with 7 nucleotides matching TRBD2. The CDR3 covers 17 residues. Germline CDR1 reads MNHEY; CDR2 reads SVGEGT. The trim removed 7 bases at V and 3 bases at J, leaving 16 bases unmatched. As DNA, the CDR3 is TGTGCCAGCACTCACCTGAAGCGGGGACCCTTGACAGATACGCAGTATTTT. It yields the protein CASTHLKRGPLTDTQYF.

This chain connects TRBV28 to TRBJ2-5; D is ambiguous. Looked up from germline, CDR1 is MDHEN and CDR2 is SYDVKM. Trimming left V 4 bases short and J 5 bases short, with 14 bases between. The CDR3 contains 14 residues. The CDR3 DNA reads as TGTGCCAGCAGTTCCTACAGCGCCGACGAGACCCAGTACTTC. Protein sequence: CASSSYSADETQYF.

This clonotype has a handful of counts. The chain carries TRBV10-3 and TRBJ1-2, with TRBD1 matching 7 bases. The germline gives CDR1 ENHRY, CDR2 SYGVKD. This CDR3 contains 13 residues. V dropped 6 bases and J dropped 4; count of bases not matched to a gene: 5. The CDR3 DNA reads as TGTGCCATCAGATCGGACAGGTCCTATGGCTACACCTTC. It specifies CAIRSDRSYGYTF.

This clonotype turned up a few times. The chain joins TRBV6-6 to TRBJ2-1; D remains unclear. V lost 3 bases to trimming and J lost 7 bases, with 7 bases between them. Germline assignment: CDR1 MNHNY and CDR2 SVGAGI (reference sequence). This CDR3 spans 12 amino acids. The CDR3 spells CASSYKANEQFF. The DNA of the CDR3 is TGTGCCAGCAGTTATAAGGCTAATGAGCAGTTCTTC.

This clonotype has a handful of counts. For the CDR3, the DNA is TGCAGTCAATACGTAGCGGGGGGCCACAATGAGCAGTTCTTC. It codes for CSQYVAGGHNEQFF. J is TRBJ2-1 and V is TRBV20-1; TRBD2 matches 10 bases. Germline CDR1 and CDR2: DFQATT and SNEGSKA (reference sequence). The V gene end was trimmed by 8 bases and the J gene end by 5 bases; junction bases not matched to a gene: 9. CDR3 length equals 14 residues.